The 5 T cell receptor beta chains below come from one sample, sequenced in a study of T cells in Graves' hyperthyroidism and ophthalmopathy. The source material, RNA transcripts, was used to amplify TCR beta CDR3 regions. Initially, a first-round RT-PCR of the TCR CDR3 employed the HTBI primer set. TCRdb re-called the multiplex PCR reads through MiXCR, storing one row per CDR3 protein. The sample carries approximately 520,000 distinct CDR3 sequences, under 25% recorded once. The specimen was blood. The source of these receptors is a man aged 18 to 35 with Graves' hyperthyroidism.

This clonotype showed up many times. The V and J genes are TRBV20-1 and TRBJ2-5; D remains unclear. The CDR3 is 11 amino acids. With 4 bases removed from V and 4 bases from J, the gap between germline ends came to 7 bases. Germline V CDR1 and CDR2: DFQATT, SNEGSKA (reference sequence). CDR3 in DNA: TGCAGTGCTATTGAGCCAGAGACCCAGTACTTC. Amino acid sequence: CSAIEPETQYF.

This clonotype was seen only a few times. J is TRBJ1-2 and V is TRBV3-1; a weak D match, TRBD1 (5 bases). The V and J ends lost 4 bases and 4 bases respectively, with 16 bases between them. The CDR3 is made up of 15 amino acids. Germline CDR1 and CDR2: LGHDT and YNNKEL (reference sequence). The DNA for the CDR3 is TGTGCCAGCAGCCCGACACCCCAGGGATTCTATGGCTACACCTTC. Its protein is CASSPTPQGFYGYTF.

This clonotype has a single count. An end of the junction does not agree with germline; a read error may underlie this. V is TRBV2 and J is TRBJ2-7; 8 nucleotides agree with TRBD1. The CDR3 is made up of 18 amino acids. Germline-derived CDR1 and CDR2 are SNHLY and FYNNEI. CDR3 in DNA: TGTGCTAGCAGTGAAGCGCTGCCGTTCAGGGGGCGCCGAAACGAGCAGTGCTTC. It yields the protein CASSEALPFRGRRNEQCF.

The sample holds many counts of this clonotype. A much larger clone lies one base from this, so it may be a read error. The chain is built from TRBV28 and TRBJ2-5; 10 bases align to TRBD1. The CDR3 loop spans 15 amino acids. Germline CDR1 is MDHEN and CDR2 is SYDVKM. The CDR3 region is CASSSGTGAGETKYF. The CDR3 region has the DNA TGTGCCAGCAGTTCCGGGACAGGGGCAGGAGAGACCAAGTACTTC.

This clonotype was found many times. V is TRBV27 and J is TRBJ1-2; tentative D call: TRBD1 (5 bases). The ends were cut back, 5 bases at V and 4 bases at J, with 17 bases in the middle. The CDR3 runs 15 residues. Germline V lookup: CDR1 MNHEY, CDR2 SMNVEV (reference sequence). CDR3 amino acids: CASSPRTGTVYGYTF. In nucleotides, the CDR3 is TGTGCCAGCAGTCCTCGAACCGGGACCGTCTATGGCTACACCTTC.